A selection of T cell receptor beta chains follows, all from one sample in a study of T cell responses to AZD1222 COVID-19 vaccine. Assay used: immunoSEQ multiplex PCR; TCRdb lists only in-frame clones, some missing. The data contain 150,000 to 200,000 clones, 85% to 90% of them singletons. This specimen was peripheral blood, taken 28 days after the second AZD1222 dose. Source of these receptors: an adult who received the AZD1222 COVID-19 vaccine. Each CDR3 is given with its conserved first and last residue. A D gene is named only where the DNA matches it firmly. Clone size is shown for a subset of rows, as once, few, many or a class of expanded clone.

J gene,V gene,D gene,clone size,CDR3 DNA,CDR3 protein
TRBJ2-3,TRBV13,NA,once,TGTGCCAGCAGCTTAAGGGCGACAGATACGCAGTATTTT,CASSLRATDTQYF
TRBJ2-2,TRBV7-6,NA,NA,TGTGCCAGCAGCTCGCGGGGCACCGGGGAGCTGTTTTTT,CASSSRGTGELFF
TRBJ1-5,TRBV18,NA,NA,TGTGCCAGCTCACCGTCCCCAACTTCTCAGCCCCAGCATTTT,CASSPSPTSQPQHF
TRBJ1-1,TRBV5-1,NA,NA,TGCGCCAGCAGCACCACCACTGAAGCTTTCTTT,CASSTTTEAFF
TRBJ1-1,TRBV6-5,NA,NA,TGTGCCAGCAGTTTATTGGTTGGCGCTGAAGCTTTCTTT,CASSLLVGAEAFF
TRBJ1-2,TRBV5-6,NA,once,TGTGCCAGCCATCCGACAGGCCCTAACTATGGCTACACCTTC,CASHPTGPNYGYTF
TRBJ1-5,TRBV23-1,TRBD1,NA,TGCGCCAGCAGTCAACTCCCTTATCTCCCGGGACAGGGCAATCAGCCCCAGCATTTT,CASSQLPYLPGQGNQPQHF
TRBJ2-7,TRBV2,NA,NA,TGTGCCAGCAGTGAACAGGAGGGCTACGAGCAGTACTTC,CASSEQEGYEQYF
TRBJ1-3,TRBV15,NA,NA,TGTGCCACCAGCAGCCCGCCCAACTCTGGAAACACCATATATTTT,CATSSPPNSGNTIYF
TRBJ2-7,TRBV19,TRBD2,NA,TGTGCCAGTAGTTGGTCTAGCGGGGGACGCGAGCAGTACTTC,CASSWSSGGREQYF